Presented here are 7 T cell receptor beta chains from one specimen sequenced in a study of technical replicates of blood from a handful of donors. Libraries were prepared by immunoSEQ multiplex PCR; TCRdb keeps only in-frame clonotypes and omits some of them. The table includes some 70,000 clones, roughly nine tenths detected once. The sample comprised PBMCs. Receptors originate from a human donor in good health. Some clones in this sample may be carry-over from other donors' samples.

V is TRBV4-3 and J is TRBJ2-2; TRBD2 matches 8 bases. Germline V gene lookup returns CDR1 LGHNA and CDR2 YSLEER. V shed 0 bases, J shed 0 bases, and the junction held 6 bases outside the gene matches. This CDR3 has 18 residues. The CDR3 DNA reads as TGCGCCAGCAGCCAAGAACGTCTAGCGGGTACGAACACCGGGGAGCTGTTTTTT. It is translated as CASSQERLAGTNTGELFF.

Written as DNA, the CDR3 is TGTGCCAGCAGCGGGGCTGGACAGGGGGCCTATGGCTACACCTTC. Translating gives CASSGAGQGAYGYTF. This chain links TRBV5-4 with TRBJ1-2, with 11 positions matching TRBD1. The CDR3 contains 15 residues. Trimming cost V 4 bases and J 4 bases; bases outside gene matches: 6. CDR1 SGHNT and CDR2 YYREEE come from the germline V gene (reference sequence).

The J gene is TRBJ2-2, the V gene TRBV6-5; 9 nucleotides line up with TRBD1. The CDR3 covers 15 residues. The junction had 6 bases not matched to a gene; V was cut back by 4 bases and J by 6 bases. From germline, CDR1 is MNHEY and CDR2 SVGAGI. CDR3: CASSLGTGFAGELFF. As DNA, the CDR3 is TGTGCCAGCAGTTTAGGGACAGGGTTCGCCGGGGAGCTGTTTTTT.

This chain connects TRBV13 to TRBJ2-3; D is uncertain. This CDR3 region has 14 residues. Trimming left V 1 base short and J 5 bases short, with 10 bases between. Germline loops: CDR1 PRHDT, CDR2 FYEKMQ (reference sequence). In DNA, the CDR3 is TGTGCCAGCAGCTTAGTCGGGTTCGGAGATACGCAGTATTTT. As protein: CASSLVGFGDTQYF.

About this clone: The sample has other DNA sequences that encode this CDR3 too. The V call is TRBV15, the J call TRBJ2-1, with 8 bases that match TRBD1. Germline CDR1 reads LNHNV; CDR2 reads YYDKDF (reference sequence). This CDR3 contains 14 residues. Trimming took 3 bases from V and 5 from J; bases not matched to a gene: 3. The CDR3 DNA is TGTGCCACCAGCAGGGGGACAGGCGACAATGAGCAGTTCTTC. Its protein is CATSRGTGDNEQFF. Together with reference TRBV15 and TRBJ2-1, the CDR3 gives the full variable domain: DAMVIQNPRYQVTQFGKPVTLSCSQTLNHNVMYWYQQKSSQAPKLLFHYYDKDFNNEADTPDNFQSRRPNTSFCFLDIRSPGLGDTAMYLCATSRGTGDNEQFFGPGTRLTVL.

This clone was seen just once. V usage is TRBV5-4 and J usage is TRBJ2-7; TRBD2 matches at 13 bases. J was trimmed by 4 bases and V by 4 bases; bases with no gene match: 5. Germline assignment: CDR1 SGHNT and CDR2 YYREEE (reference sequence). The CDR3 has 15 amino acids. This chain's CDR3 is CASSHPTSGGYEQYF. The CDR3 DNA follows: TGTGCCAGCAGCCACCCGACTAGCGGGGGGTACGAGCAGTACTTC. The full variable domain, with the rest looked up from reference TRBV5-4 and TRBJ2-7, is ETGVTQSPTHLIKTRGQQVTLRCSSQSGHNTVSWYQQALGQGPQFIFQYYREEENGRGNFPPRFSGLQFPNYSSELNVNALELDDSALYLCASSHPTSGGYEQYFGPGTRLTVT.

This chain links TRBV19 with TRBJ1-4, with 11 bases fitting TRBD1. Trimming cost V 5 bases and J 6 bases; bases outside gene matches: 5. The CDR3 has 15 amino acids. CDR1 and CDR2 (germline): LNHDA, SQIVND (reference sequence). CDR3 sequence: CASSPRTGGDEKLFF. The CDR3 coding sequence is TGTGCCAGTAGTCCGCGGACAGGGGGCGATGAAAAACTGTTTTTT.